This T cell receptor beta chain was recovered during a study of T cell responses to AZD1222 COVID-19 vaccine. The repertoire was sequenced with immunoSEQ multiplex PCR; TCRdb's copy has only in-frame clones and lacks some. This repertoire shows roughly 160,000 clones, 85% to 95% found once; its top ten account for approximately 1%. Comment on this clone: Its antigen is as yet unknown.

Points from the study as a whole: Spike was spanned by vaccine-associated CD4 TCRs, which were dominant at 160-218 and 743-854. Just five or six AZD1222 recipients tested seropositive at baseline.

The material sequenced was peripheral blood, taken on day 0 of AZD1222 vaccination. This TCR was sampled from an adult in good health.

The CDR3 loop reads CASSPFLGYQYYNEQFF. The CDR3 DNA follows: TGTGCCAGCTCACCCTTCCTGGGGTACCAGTATTACAATGAGCAGTTCTTC. The rearrangement links TRBV18 to TRBJ2-1; unclear D gene. V was cut by 3 bases and J by 4 bases, with 19 bases left in between. This CDR3 spans 17 amino acids. Germline lookup yields CDR1 KGHSH and CDR2 LQKENI.